This section outlines one T cell receptor beta chain sequence together with its context. Its matching antigen is unknown. CDR1 and CDR2 from the germline V gene are SGHTA and FQGNSA. The CDR3 extends over 18 amino acids. Primers for the PCR totalled 60 Vbeta and 13 Jbeta. Method: immunoSEQ multiplex PCR; TCRdb's copy keeps in-frame clones and lacks some. The sample has around 110,000 clones, 75% to 90% seen once. The sample is drawn from a study of cytomegalovirus exposure and HLA in healthy donors. Study results and caveats: Among TCR beta chains, those listed as cytomegalovirus-associated numbered approximately 150. Later findings reportedly placed an Asian-associated ancestry cluster below the 666-donor mean for N-insertions.

Sequenced input: PBMCs. The V gene is TRBV7-2, the J gene TRBJ2-5, with TRBD1 matching 11 bases. The DNA matches TRBJ2-7 better at its end, which makes the J call doubtful. This receptor was obtained from a man under 40 in good health and CMV-seronegative. As DNA, the CDR3 is TGTGCCAGCAGCTCCCGAGGAGGGGACAGGGGGTGGTCCTACGAGCAGTACTTC. It specifies CASSSRGGDRGWSYEQYF.